This T cell receptor beta chain emerged from a study of shared clonotypes between healthy human individuals. CDR1 is SGHTA, CDR2 FQGTGA, per germline. The CDR3 runs 17 residues. V was pared by 2 bases and J by 6 bases, with 19 bases between. Overall study results and limits: Naive subsets, compared against memory subsets, generally had larger estimated richness values. Rarefaction exposed incomplete sorted-subset sequencing despite large depth.

A word on this clone: Its antigen remains unidentified.

Only in-frame clones appear in the TCRdb table, and some are missing; sequencing was by immunoSEQ multiplex PCR. The data show roughly 700,000 clones, 90% seen once. The TCR was taken from a man between 18 and 29 years old in good health. Some clones in this sample may be carry-over from other donors' samples. The sample comprised memory CD8+ T cells from PBMCs. Regarding subset: CD45RO+ cells pooled with CCR7-negative TemRA cells. The V gene is TRBV7-3, the J gene TRBJ2-2; possibly TRBD1 for D (6 bases). In DNA form, the CDR3 reads TGTGCCAGCAGCTTAGCTATACTCTCAGGGGAATCCGGGGAGCTGTTTTTT. Its protein is CASSLAILSGESGELFF.